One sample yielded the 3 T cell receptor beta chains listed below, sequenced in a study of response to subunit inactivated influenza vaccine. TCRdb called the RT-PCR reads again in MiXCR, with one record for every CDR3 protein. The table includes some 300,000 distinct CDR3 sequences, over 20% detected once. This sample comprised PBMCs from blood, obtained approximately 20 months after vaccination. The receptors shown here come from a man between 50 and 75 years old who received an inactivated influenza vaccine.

The CDR3 here is CSATGLGLAGGLQETQYF. CDR3 nucleotide sequence: TGCAGTGCCACCGGCCTGGGACTAGCGGGGGGCCTCCAAGAGACCCAGTACTTC. The gene calls are TRBV20-1 and TRBJ2-5; TRBD2 agrees at 15 bases. The CDR3 loop spans 18 amino acids. Germline lookup yields CDR1 DFQATT and CDR2 SNEGSKA (reference sequence). Germline trimming cut 6 bases from V and 1 base from J; bases unmatched to any gene: 12.

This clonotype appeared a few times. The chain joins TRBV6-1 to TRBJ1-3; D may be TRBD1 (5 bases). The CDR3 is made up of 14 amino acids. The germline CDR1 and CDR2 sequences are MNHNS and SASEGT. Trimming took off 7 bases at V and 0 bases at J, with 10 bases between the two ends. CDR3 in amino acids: CASIPGGSGNTIYF. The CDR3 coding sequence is TGTGCCAGCATCCCCGGGGGCTCTGGAAACACCATATATTTT.

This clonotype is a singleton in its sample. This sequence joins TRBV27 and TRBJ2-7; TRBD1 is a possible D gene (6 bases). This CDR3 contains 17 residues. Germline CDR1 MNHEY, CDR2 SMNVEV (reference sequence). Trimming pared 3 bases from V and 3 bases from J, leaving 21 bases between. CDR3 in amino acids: CASSFLSTGLLGYEQYF. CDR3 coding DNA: TGTGCCAGCAGTTTCCTATCCACAGGGCTTTTGGGCTACGAGCAGTACTTC.